This note documents a single TCR beta chain sequence. Its specificity is unknown. The CDR3 covers 13 residues. Germline CDR1 SEHNR, CDR2 FQNEAQ (reference sequence). V lost 4 bases, J lost 4 bases, and 10 bases lay in between. Regarding time point: longitudinal time-point 3. This record belongs to a study of neurological immune-mediated disorders. General observations from the study: Whereas HTLV-1-associated myelopathy showed the most TCR clonal expansion, multiple sclerosis showed the least, with levels below those of healthy controls.

TCRdb re-analysed the 5' RACE reads in MiXCR, keeping a single row per CDR3 protein. The sample holds fewer than 110,000 distinct CDR3 sequences; under 14% are singletons and the top ten take about 3%. J is TRBJ1-2 and V is TRBV7-9, with unresolved D. The TCR comes from a female donor with HTLV-1-associated myelopathy (HAM/TSP). Input material: PBMCs. The CDR3 bases are TGTGCCAGCAGCTCCGATATCACCTATGGCTACACCTTC. Residues: CASSSDITYGYTF.